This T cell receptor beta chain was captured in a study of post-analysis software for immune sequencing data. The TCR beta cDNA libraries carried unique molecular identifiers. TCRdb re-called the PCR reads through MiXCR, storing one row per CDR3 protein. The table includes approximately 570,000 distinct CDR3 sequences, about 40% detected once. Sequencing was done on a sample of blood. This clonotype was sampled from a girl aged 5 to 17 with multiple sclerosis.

The CDR3: CSAPGIGRNEQFF. Written as DNA, the CDR3 is TGCAGTGCTCCGGGGATAGGCCGCAATGAGCAGTTCTTC. The V gene is TRBV20-1, the J gene TRBJ2-1; tentative D call: TRBD2 (5 bases). Germline CDR1 is DFQATT and CDR2 is SNEGSKA (reference sequence). The CDR3 sequence is 13 residues long. The V and J ends lost 5 bases and 6 bases respectively, with 14 bases between them.